This is a list of T cell receptor beta chains from one sample in a study of cytomegalovirus exposure and HLA in healthy donors. Sequenced by immunoSEQ multiplex PCR; TCRdb stores in-frame clones only, minus some. The repertoire consists of over 90,000 clones, with 55% to 75% occurring once and the leading ten covering 2.5% to 3.5%. The sequencing sample was made of PBMCs. These TCRs come from a man between 60 and 70 years old in good health and CMV-seronegative. CDR3s include the opening cysteine and the closing phenylalanine or tryptophan. A D gene is named only where the DNA matches it firmly. Only part of the rows carry a size: once, few, many, or a class if the clone is expanded.

d_call,v_call,j_call,clone_size,cdr3_nt,cdr3_aa
TRBD1,TRBV19,TRBJ1-5,NA,TGTGCCAGTAGTTCGCGGACAGGATCTAGCAATCAGCCCCAGCATTTT,CASSSRTGSSNQPQHF
TRBD2,TRBV4-1,TRBJ2-7,NA,TGCGCCAGCAGCCAACGAACGGGACTAGCGGATCAGTACGAGCAGTACTTC,CASSQRTGLADQYEQYF
TRBD1,TRBV11-2,TRBJ2-7,NA,TGTGCCAGCAGCAACTCCGGGACAGTTGGCTACGAGCAGTACTTC,CASSNSGTVGYEQYF
TRBD2,TRBV5-6,TRBJ2-4,NA,TGTGCCAGCAGCCTGGGTCTAGCGGGAGTGGATGGCATTCAGTACTTC,CASSLGLAGVDGIQYF
NA,TRBV30,TRBJ2-5,NA,TGTGCCTGGAGCTCCTCTGCGCGGATAATCCAAGAGACCCAGTACTTC,CAWSSSARIIQETQYF
TRBD1,TRBV6-5,TRBJ1-5,NA,TGTGCCAGCAGTTACTCGACAGGGAAACAGCCCCAGCATTTT,CASSYSTGKQPQHF
NA,TRBV5-4,TRBJ1-2,NA,TGTGCCAGCAGCTTCTGGGCGTCAGGGGGCTACACCTTC,CASSFWASGGYTF
TRBD1,TRBV9,TRBJ2-3,few,TGTGCCAGCAGCGTAGCTACGGACAGGGTCGGGAGTCCAGATACGCAGTATTTT,CASSVATDRVGSPDTQYF
TRBD1,TRBV28,TRBJ1-4,NA,TGTGCCAGCAGACCAGGGGGTATTGAAAAACTGTTTTTT,CASRPGGIEKLFF
TRBD1,TRBV27,TRBJ1-6,NA,TGTGCCAGCAGTTTACGTTCGGGACAGGGTTATAATTCACCCCTCCACTTT,CASSLRSGQGYNSPLHF
NA,TRBV2,TRBJ1-1,few,TGTGCCAGCAGTTACGACAGTTTGAACACTGAAGCTTTCTTT,CASSYDSLNTEAFF
TRBD2,TRBV19,TRBJ2-2,once,TGTGCCACCAGACTAGCGGGAGGGCCGCGGACCGGGGAGCTGTTTTTT,CATRLAGGPRTGELFF
NA,TRBV10-1,TRBJ1-5,few,TGCGCCAGCAGTGAACAGGGCTATCCGCAGCCCCAGCATTTT,CASSEQGYPQPQHF
TRBD1,TRBV6-5,TRBJ2-2,NA,TGTGCCAGCAGGGAGCAGGGGGCCGGCGGGGAGCTGTTTTTT,CASREQGAGGELFF
NA,TRBV19,TRBJ1-1,NA,TGTGCCAGTCTCCTCAGGGGAGGGACTGAAGCTTTCTTT,CASLLRGGTEAFF
NA,TRBV28,TRBJ2-1,NA,TGTGCCAGCAGTTTGTTTGGGCAGGGACAAGAGAATGAGCAGTTCTTC,CASSLFGQGQENEQFF